This TCR beta chain was found in a study of control samples from healthy donors and cancer patients. The method was immunoSEQ multiplex PCR; TCRdb's version includes in-frame clones alone and lacks a portion of them. The sample records about 92,000 clones, about four fifths being singletons. This clone appeared a few times. Germline V CDR1 and CDR2: KGHSH, LQKENI. The CDR3 sequence is 13 residues long. Trimming took 5 bases from V and 1 from J, leaving 8 bases between them. The TCR comes from a woman aged 60-70 years in good health. The chain couples TRBV18 to TRBJ1-1; the D gene is possibly TRBD1 (5 bases). Material for sequencing was blood. The CDR3 loop reads CASSTGQNTEAFF. In nucleotides, the CDR3 is TGTGCCAGCTCAACCGGACAGAACACTGAAGCTTTCTTT.